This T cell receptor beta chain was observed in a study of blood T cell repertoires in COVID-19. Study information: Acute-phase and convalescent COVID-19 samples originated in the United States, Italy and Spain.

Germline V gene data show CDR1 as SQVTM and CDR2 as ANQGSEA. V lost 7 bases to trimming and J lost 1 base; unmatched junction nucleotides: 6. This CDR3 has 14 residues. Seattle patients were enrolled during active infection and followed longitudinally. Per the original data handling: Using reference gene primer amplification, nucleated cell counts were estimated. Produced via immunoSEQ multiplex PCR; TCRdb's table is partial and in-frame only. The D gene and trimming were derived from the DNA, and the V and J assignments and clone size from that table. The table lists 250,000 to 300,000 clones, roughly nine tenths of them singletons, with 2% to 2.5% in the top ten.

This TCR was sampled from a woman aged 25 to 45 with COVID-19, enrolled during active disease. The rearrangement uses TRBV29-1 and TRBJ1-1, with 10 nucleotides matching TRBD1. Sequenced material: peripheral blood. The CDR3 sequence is CSARQGAENTEAFF. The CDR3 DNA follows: TGCAGCGCGAGACAGGGGGCGGAGAACACTGAAGCTTTCTTT.